This T cell receptor (beta chain) comes out of a study of cytomegalovirus exposure and HLA in healthy donors. 13 Jbeta primers and 60 Vbeta primers were used for the PCR. Measured with immunoSEQ multiplex PCR; TCRdb has only the in-frame clones, and not every one. The table has under 250,000 clones, approximately 85% seen once. Findings and caveats of the study: Common viral pathogens were later found to be apparently linked to several of the most significant clusters. Within a later analysis, the majority of CMV-associated TCR beta chains appeared HLA-restricted. Excluded: some indistinguishable V segments such as TRBV6-2 and TRBV6-3.

Losses at the gene ends were 6 bases for V and 3 bases for J; bases not matched to a gene: 7. The CDR3 runs to 15 residues. CDR1 and CDR2 (germline): MNHEY, SVGAGI. A word on this clone: Its antigen is currently unknown.

Despite likely unrecorded immune exposures, the donors were nominally healthy at the time of sampling. The sequence was collected from a girl aged 2 to 9 in good health and CMV-seronegative. V usage is TRBV6-5 and J usage is TRBJ2-1, with 8 bases fitting TRBD2. Sequenced material: PBMCs. CDR3 sequence reads: CASSPGLAHYNEQFF. The CDR3 DNA follows: TGTGCCAGCAGCCCCGGACTAGCTCACTACAATGAGCAGTTCTTC.